These T cell receptor beta chains were read from a single sample in a study of blood T cell repertoires in COVID-19. The table came from immunoSEQ multiplex PCR; TCRdb's copy has only in-frame clones and leaves some out. The top ten clones hold roughly 4% of a sample with tens of thousands of clones, nearly 90% of them seen once. The sequenced material came from peripheral blood. The receptors derive from a man aged 50 to 59 with active COVID-19. Each CDR3 is given with its conserved first and last residue. D genes are given only for firm matches. A clone size is listed for some rows: how often the clone was seen (once, few, many), or a class if it is expanded.

v_gene,j_gene,d_gene,abundance,CDR3aa,CDR3nt
TRBV5-1,TRBJ1-1,.,.,CASSHQQNSNTEAFF,TGCGCCAGCAGCCATCAACAGAATTCGAACACTGAAGCTTTCTTT
TRBV4-2,TRBJ1-1,.,.,CASSQESGAEAFF,TGTGCCAGCAGCCAGGAGTCCGGCGCTGAAGCTTTCTTT
TRBV13,TRBJ2-3,TRBD1,.,CASSFRPRDRGTDTQYF,TGTGCCAGCAGCTTCCGACCCCGGGACAGAGGCACAGATACGCAGTATTTT
TRBV7-9,TRBJ1-2,TRBD1,.,CASSRDSRVGYTF,TGTGCCAGCAGCAGGGACAGCAGAGTTGGCTACACCTTC
TRBV18,TRBJ2-7,.,.,CASSPPGASYEQYF,TGTGCCAGCTCACCACCGGGCGCCTCCTACGAGCAGTACTTC
TRBV11-2,TRBJ1-5,.,.,CASGGGGGNQPQHF,TGTGCCAGCGGAGGGGGGGGCGGAAATCAGCCCCAGCATTTT
TRBV4-3,TRBJ1-4,.,.,CASSARGNEKLFF,TGCGCCAGCAGCGCAAGAGGTAATGAAAAACTGTTTTTT
TRBV27,TRBJ1-4,.,.,CASSPSDSHIPFF,TGTGCCAGCAGTCCGTCCGACAGCCACATTCCGTTTTTT
TRBV21-1,TRBJ2-7,.,.,CASSKADSYEQYF,TGTGCCAGCAGCAAAGCGGACAGCTACGAGCAGTACTTC
TRBV14,TRBJ2-7,.,.,CASSQLASSYEQYF,TGTGCCAGCAGCCAATTAGCAAGCTCCTACGAGCAGTACTTC
TRBV9,TRBJ2-3,.,.,CASRGAADTQYF,TGTGCCAGCAGGGGGGCGGCAGATACGCAGTATTTT
TRBV19,TRBJ2-3,TRBD2,.,CASSIPATSGGAQYF,TGTGCCAGTAGTATCCCCGCAACTAGCGGGGGGGCGCAGTATTTT
TRBV3-1/TRBV3-2,TRBJ1-2,TRBD1,.,CASSQGTGDYGYTF,TGTGCCAGCAGCCAAGGTACAGGGGATTATGGCTACACCTTC
TRBV10-3,TRBJ1-2,.,.,CAISGGLGNPLYGYTF,TGTGCCATCAGTGGGGGACTGGGAAACCCCCTCTATGGCTACACCTTC
TRBV30,TRBJ1-5,.,.,CAWSRPPSGAWGNQPQHF,TGTGCCTGGAGTCGGCCACCTTCAGGGGCCTGGGGCAATCAGCCCCAGCATTTT
TRBV4-2,TRBJ1-6,.,.,CASSLIEQGESPLHF,TGTGCCAGCAGCCTAATAGAACAGGGCGAGTCACCCCTCCACTTT
TRBV18,TRBJ1-4,.,.,CASSRGHEKLFF,TGTGCCAGCTCCAGAGGGCACGAAAAACTGTTTTTT
TRBV28,TRBJ2-5,.,.,CASSGTIGGQYF,TGTGCCAGCAGTGGCACGATCGGGGGCCAGTACTTC
TRBV15,TRBJ2-7,TRBD1,.,CATSRASTGSLREQYF,TGTGCCACCAGCAGGGCTTCGACAGGGTCGCTTCGAGAGCAGTACTTC
TRBV7-2,TRBJ2-3,.,.,CASSLVPGEYTDTQYF,TGTGCCAGCAGCTTAGTTCCGGGGGAGTACACAGATACGCAGTATTTT
TRBV18,TRBJ2-3,.,.,CASSPNRGSGTDTQYF,TGTGCCAGCTCACCGAATAGAGGTTCGGGCACAGATACGCAGTATTTT
TRBV4-2,TRBJ2-1,.,once,CASSQGLGSYNEQFF,TGTGCCAGCAGCCAAGGTCTAGGATCCTACAATGAGCAGTTCTTC
TRBV9,TRBJ1-1,TRBD1,.,CASSPIGQGRNTEAFF,TGTGCCAGCAGCCCAATAGGACAGGGTAGGAACACTGAAGCTTTCTTT
TRBV5-4,TRBJ1-2,TRBD1,.,CASSLGPDRTVSGYTF,TGTGCCAGCAGCTTGGGCCCGGACAGGACCGTGAGTGGCTACACCTTC
TRBV6-1,TRBJ1-1,.,.,CASSDKGISTEAFF,TGTGCCAGCAGTGACAAGGGGATCTCCACTGAAGCTTTCTTT
TRBV2,TRBJ1-6,.,.,CASCSRAYNSPLHF,TGTGCCAGCTGTAGCAGGGCCTATAATTCACCCCTCCACTTT
TRBV27,TRBJ1-4,.,.,CASRGLLNEKLFF,TGTGCCAGCCGCGGCCTCCTTAATGAAAAACTGTTTTTT
TRBV7-9,TRBJ1-5,TRBD1,.,CASTLTGEQPQHF,TGTGCCAGCACCCTAACAGGGGAACAGCCCCAGCATTTT
TRBV5-3,TRBJ2-7,.,.,CARSPYFYQDSYEQYF,TGTGCCAGAAGCCCATACTTCTACCAGGACTCCTACGAGCAGTACTTC
TRBV27,TRBJ1-5,.,.,CASRMGGVGNQPQHF,TGTGCCAGCAGAATGGGGGGAGTTGGGAATCAGCCCCAGCATTTT
TRBV9,TRBJ2-1,.,.,CASSFTESSYNEQFF,TGTGCCAGCAGCTTTACTGAGAGCTCCTACAATGAGCAGTTCTTC
TRBV4-2,TRBJ2-1,TRBD2,once,CASSQPGLAVANEQFF,TGTGCCAGCAGCCAGCCGGGACTAGCGGTCGCCAATGAGCAGTTCTTC
TRBV27,TRBJ1-2,.,.,CASSLSGHPVDGYTF,TGTGCCAGCAGTTTATCGGGACACCCAGTGGATGGCTACACCTTC
TRBV2,TRBJ2-5,.,.,CASSSETQYF,TGTGCCAGCAGCTCAGAGACCCAGTACTTC
TRBV2,TRBJ1-2,TRBD1,.,CASSEEGTVGYTF,TGTGCCAGCAGTGAAGAGGGGACAGTTGGCTACACCTTC
TRBV4-1,TRBJ1-2,TRBD1,.,CASSQETGNSGYTF,TGCGCCAGCAGCCAAGAGACAGGGAACAGCGGCTACACCTTC
TRBV6-5,TRBJ2-1,TRBD2,.,CASRPTSAKHEQFF,TGTGCCAGCAGACCGACTAGCGCGAAGCATGAGCAGTTCTTC
TRBV7-8,TRBJ2-6,TRBD1,.,CASSPRTGISLSGANVLTF,TGTGCCAGCAGCCCCCGGACAGGGATTTCTCTATCCGGGGCCAACGTCCTGACTTTC
TRBV27,TRBJ1-1,TRBD1,.,CASTRTGGLSEAFF,TGTGCCAGCACCAGGACAGGGGGCTTATCTGAAGCTTTCTTT
TRBV28,TRBJ2-5,.,.,CASSGVVGTQYF,TGTGCCAGCAGCGGGGTTGTCGGGACCCAGTACTTC
TRBV30,TRBJ2-2,TRBD1,.,CACPGGRKDTGELFF,TGTGCCTGCCCAGGGGGAAGAAAGGACACCGGGGAGCTGTTTTTT
TRBV6-6,TRBJ1-1,.,.,CASNSPTERRNTEAFF,TGTGCCAGCAACTCACCCACGGAGAGGAGGAACACTGAAGCTTTCTTT
TRBV19,TRBJ1-5,.,.,CASSIPDRDNQPQHF,TGTGCCAGTAGTATTCCTGACAGAGACAATCAGCCCCAGCATTTT
TRBV29-1,TRBJ1-4,.,.,CSVDSAGEKLFF,TGCAGCGTTGATTCGGCAGGCGAAAAACTGTTTTTT
TRBV5-8,TRBJ1-6,.,.,CASSLARSPSPLHF,TGTGCCAGCAGCTTGGCCCGGAGCCCTTCACCCCTCCACTTT
TRBV20-1,TRBJ2-7,.,.,CSAKGTYEQYF,TGCAGTGCGAAGGGGACCTACGAGCAGTACTTC
TRBV5-1,TRBJ2-3,.,.,CASSLGQGPDTQYF,TGCGCCAGCAGCTTGGGGCAGGGCCCAGATACGCAGTATTTT
TRBV28,TRBJ1-5,.,few,CASSPPPRVRSNQPQHF,TGTGCCAGCAGCCCCCCGCCCAGGGTAAGAAGCAATCAGCCCCAGCATTTT
TRBV5-1,TRBJ2-1,.,.,CASSLRLVRDNEQFF,TGCGCCAGCAGCCTTCGACTAGTAAGGGACAATGAGCAGTTCTTC
TRBV14,TRBJ1-6,TRBD1,.,CASSQIDRGNSPLHF,TGTGCCAGCAGCCAAATAGACAGGGGGAATTCACCCCTCCACTTT
TRBV6-6,TRBJ1-1,TRBD1,.,CASSYYGQGPNTEAFF,TGTGCCAGCAGTTACTACGGACAGGGGCCGAACACTGAAGCTTTCTTT
TRBV19,TRBJ2-2,TRBD2,.,CASSTPSGGGELFF,TGTGCCAGTAGTACTCCTAGCGGGGGCGGGGAGCTGTTTTTT
TRBV11-2,TRBJ1-3,TRBD1,.,CASSADRIAIYF,TGTGCCAGCAGCGCGGACAGGATTGCCATATATTTT
TRBV9,TRBJ2-2,TRBD2,.,CASSFRGSGSTGELFF,TGTGCCAGCAGCTTCCGTGGTAGCGGGAGCACCGGGGAGCTGTTTTTT
TRBV7-3,TRBJ2-7,TRBD1,.,CASSLNWDRPGLSYEQYF,TGTGCCAGCAGCTTAAATTGGGACAGGCCCGGGCTGTCCTACGAGCAGTACTTC
TRBV2,TRBJ2-2,TRBD2,.,CASRRSGGASGELFF,TGTGCCAGCAGGCGTAGCGGGGGGGCGTCCGGGGAGCTGTTTTTT